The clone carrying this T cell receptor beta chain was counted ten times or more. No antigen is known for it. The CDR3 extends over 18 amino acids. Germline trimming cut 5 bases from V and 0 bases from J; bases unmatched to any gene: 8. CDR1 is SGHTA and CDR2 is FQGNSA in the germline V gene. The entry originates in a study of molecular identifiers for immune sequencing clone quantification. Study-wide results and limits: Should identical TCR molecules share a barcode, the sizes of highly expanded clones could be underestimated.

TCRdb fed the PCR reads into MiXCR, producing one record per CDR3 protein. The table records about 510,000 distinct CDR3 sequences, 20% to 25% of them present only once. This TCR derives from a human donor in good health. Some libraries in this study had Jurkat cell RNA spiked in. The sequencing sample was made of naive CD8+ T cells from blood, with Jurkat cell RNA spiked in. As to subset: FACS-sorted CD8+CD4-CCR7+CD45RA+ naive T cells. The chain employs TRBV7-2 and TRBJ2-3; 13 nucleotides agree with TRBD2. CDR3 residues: CASSPRGLAGLSTDTQYF. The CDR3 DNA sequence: TGTGCCAGCAGCCCGCGGGGACTAGCGGGACTTAGCACAGATACGCAGTATTTT.